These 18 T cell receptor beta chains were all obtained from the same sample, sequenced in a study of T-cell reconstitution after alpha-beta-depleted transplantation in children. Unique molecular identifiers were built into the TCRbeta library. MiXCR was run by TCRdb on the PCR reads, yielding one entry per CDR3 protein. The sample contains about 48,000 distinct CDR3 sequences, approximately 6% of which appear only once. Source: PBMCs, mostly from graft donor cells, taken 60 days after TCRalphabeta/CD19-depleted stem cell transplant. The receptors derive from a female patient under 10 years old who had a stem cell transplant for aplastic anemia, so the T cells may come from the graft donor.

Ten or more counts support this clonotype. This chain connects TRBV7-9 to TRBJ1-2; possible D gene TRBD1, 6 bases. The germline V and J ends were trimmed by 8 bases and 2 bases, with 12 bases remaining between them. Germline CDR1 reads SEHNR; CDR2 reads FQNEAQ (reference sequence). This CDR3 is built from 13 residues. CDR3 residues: CASGDTLNYGYTF. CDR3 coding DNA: TGTGCCAGCGGGGACACACTCAACTATGGCTACACCTTC.

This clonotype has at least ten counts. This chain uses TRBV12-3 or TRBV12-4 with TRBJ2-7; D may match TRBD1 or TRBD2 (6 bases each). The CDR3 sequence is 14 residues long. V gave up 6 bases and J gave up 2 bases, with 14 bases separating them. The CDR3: CASSLRRGAYEQYF. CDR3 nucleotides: TGTGCCAGCAGCCTAAGGAGGGGGGCCTACGAGCAGTACTTC.

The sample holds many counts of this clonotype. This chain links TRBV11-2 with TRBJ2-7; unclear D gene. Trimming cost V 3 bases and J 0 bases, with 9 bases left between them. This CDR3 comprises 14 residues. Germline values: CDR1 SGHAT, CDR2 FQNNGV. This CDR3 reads CASSFDTTSYEQYF. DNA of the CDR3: TGTGCCAGCAGCTTCGACACCACCTCCTACGAGCAGTACTTC. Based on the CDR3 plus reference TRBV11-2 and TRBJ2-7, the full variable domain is EAGVAQSPRYKIIEKRQSVAFWCNPISGHATLYWYQQILGQGPKLLIQFQNNGVVDDSQLPKDRFSAERLKGVDSTLKIQPAKLEDSAVYLCASSFDTTSYEQYFGPGTRLTVT.

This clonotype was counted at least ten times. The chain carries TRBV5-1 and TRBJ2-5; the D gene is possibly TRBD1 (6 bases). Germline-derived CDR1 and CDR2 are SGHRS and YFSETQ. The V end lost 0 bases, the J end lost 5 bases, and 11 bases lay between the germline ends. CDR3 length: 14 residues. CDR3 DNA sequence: TGCGCCAGCAGCTTGGGGGGGCAGCTGGAGACCCAGTACTTC. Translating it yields CASSLGGQLETQYF. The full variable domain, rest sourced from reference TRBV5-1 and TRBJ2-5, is KAGVTQTPRYLIKTRGQQVTLSCSPISGHRSVSWYQQTPGQGLQFLFEYFSETQRNKGNFPGRFSGRQFSNSRSEMNVSTLELGDSALYLCASSLGGQLETQYFGPGTRLLVL.

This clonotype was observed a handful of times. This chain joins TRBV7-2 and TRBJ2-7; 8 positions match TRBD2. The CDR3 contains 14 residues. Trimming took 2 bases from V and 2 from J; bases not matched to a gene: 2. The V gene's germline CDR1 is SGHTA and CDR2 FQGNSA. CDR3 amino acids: CASSLRGGTYEQYF. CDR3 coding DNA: TGTGCCAGCAGCTTACGCGGGGGGACCTACGAGCAGTACTTC.

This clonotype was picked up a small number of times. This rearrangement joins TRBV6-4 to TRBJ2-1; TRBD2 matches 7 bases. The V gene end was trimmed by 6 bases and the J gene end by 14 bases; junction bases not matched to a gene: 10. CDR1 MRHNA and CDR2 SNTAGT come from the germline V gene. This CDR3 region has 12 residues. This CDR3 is CASRYLAEFEFF. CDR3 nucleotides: TGTGCCAGCAGATATCTAGCGGAGTTTGAGTTCTTC.

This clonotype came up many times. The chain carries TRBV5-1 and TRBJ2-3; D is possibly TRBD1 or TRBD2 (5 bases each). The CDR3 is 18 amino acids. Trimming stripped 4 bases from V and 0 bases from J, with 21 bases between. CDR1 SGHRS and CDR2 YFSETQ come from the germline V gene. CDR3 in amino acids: CASSGGNRRPSSTDTQYF. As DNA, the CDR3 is TGCGCCAGCAGCGGGGGAAACAGGCGACCGTCTAGCACAGATACGCAGTATTTT.

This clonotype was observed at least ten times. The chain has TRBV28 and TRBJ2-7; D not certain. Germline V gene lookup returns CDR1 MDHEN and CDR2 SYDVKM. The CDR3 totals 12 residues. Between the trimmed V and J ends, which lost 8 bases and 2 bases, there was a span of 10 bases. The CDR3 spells CASLRLPYEQYF. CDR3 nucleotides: TGTGCCAGCCTCAGGTTACCCTACGAGCAGTACTTC.

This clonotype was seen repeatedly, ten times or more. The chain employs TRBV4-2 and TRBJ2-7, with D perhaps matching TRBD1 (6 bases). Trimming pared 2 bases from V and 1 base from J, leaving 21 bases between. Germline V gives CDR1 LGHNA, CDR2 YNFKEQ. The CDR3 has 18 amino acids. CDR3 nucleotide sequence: TGTGCCAGCAGCCAAAAAATCAGGGGCAGGGAGACGTCCTACGAGCAGTACTTC. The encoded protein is CASSQKIRGRETSYEQYF.

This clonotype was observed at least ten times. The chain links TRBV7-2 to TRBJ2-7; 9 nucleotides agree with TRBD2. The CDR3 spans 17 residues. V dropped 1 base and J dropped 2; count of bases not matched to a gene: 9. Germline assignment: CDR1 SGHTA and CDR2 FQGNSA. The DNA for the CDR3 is TGTGCCAGCAGCTTAGTTTTAGGGCCTAGCGGGACCTACGAGCAGTACTTC. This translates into CASSLVLGPSGTYEQYF. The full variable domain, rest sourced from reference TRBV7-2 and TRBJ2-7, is GAGVSQSPSNKVTEKGKDVELRCDPISGHTALYWYRQSLGQGLEFLIYFQGNSAPDKSGLPSDRFSAERTGGSVSTLTIQRTQQEDSAVYLCASSLVLGPSGTYEQYFGPGTRLTVT.

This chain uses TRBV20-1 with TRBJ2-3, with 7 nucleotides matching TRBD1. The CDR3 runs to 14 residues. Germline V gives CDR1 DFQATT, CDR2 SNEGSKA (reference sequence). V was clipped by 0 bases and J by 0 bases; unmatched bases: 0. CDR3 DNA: TGCAGTGCTAGAGAACAGGGGAGCACAGATACGCAGTATTTT. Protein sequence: CSAREQGSTDTQYF.

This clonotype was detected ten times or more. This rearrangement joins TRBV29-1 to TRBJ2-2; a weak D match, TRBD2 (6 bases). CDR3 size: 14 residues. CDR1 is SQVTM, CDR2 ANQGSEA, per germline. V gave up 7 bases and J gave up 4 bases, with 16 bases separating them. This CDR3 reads CSATREAITGELFF. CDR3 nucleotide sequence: TGCAGCGCCACGAGGGAGGCGATCACCGGGGAGCTGTTTTTT.

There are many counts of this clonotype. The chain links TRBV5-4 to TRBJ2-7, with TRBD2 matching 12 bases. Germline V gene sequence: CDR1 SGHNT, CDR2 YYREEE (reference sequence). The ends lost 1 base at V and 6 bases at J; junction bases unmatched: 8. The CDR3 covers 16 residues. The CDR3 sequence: CASSLNTGTSGFEQYF. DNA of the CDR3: TGTGCCAGCAGCTTGAACACCGGGACTAGCGGGTTCGAGCAGTACTTC.

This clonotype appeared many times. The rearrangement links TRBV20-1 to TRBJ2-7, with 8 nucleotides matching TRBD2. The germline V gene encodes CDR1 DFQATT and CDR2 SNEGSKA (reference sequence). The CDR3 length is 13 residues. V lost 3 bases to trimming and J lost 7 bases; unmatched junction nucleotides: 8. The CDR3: CSASGSGTREQYF. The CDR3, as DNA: TGCAGTGCTAGTGGTAGCGGGACGAGGGAGCAGTACTTC.

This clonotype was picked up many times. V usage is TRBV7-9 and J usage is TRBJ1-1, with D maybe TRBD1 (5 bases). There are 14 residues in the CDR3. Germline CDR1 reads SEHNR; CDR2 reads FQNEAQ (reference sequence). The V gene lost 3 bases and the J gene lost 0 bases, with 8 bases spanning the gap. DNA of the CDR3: TGTGCCAGCAGCTTTGAGGGGCTGAACACTGAAGCTTTCTTT. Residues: CASSFEGLNTEAFF. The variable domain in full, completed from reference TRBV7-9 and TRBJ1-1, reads DTGVSQNPRHKITKRGQNVTFRCDPISEHNRLYWYRQTLGQGPEFLTYFQNEAQLEKSRLLSDRFSAERPKGSFSTLEIQRTEQGDSAMYLCASSFEGLNTEAFFGQGTRLTVV.

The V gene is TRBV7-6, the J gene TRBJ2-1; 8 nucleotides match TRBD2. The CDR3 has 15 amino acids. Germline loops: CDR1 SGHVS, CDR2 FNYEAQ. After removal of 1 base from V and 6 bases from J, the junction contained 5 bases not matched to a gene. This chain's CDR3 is CASSLGVSGTNEQFF. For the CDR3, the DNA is TGTGCCAGCAGCTTAGGTGTTAGCGGGACCAATGAGCAGTTCTTC.

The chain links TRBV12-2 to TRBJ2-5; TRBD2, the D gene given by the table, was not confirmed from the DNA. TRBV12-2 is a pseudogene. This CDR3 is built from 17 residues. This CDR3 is CASRRLVRREGQETQYF. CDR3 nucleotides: TGTGCAAGTCGCCGACTAGTCCGGCGGGAGGGACAAGAGACCCAGTACTTC.

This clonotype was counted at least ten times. The DNA of the CDR3 is TGCAGTGCTGGAAAGACTAGCGGGAGACCCGAGCAGTTCTTC. This codes for CSAGKTSGRPEQFF. V usage is TRBV20-1 and J usage is TRBJ2-1; 12 nucleotides line up with TRBD2. The junction had 9 bases not matched to a gene; V was cut back by 5 bases and J by 10 bases. The CDR3 contains 14 residues. Looked up from germline, CDR1 is DFQATT and CDR2 is SNEGSKA (reference sequence).